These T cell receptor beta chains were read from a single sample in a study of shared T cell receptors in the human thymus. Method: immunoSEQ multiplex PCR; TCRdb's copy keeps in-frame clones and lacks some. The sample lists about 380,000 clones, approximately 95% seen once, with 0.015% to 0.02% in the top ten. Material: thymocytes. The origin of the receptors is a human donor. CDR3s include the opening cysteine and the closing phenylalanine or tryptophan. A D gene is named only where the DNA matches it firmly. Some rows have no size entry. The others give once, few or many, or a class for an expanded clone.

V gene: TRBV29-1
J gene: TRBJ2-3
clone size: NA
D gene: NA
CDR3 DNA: TGCAGCGTCCCCGTGATGGGGGCCACAGATACGCAGTATTTT
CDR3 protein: CSVPVMGATDTQYF

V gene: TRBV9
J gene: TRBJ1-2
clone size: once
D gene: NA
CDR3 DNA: TGTGCCAGCAGCGTAGGTCCAGGATTTAACTATGGCTACACCTTC
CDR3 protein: CASSVGPGFNYGYTF

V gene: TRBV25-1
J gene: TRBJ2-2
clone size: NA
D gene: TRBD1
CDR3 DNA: TGTGCCAGCAGTGGCCGGGACAGGGGGCTCACCGGGGAGCTGTTTTTT
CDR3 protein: CASSGRDRGLTGELFF

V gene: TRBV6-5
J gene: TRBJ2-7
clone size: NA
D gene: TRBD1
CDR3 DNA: TGTGCCAGCAGTTACGGGACAGGGGAAGGCTACGAGCAGTACTTC
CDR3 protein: CASSYGTGEGYEQYF

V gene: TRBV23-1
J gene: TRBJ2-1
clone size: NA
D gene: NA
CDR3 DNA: TGCGCCAGCAGTCCCCCCCCCGGCAGCCCCTACAATGAGCAGTTCTTC
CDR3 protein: CASSPPPGSPYNEQFF

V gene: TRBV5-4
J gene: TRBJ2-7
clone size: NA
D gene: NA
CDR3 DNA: TGTGCCAGCAGCTTGGAGGGACTCGCCAACTACGAGCAGTACTTC
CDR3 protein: CASSLEGLANYEQYF

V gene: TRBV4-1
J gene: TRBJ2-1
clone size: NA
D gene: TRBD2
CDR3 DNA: TGCGCCAGCAGCCAAGTACCGGGACTAGCGGGAGGGGCCTACAATGAGCAGTTCTTC
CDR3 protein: CASSQVPGLAGGAYNEQFF

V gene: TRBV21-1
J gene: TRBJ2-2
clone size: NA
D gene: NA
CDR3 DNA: TGTGCCAGCAGCAGCGCACTAGCGTACATCAAAACCAACACCGGGGAGCTGTTTTTT
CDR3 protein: CASSSALAYIKTNTGELFF

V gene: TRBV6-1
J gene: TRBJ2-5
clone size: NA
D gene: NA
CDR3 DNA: TGTGCCAGCAGTTCGCAACTGAGAGAGACCCAGTACTTC
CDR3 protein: CASSSQLRETQYF

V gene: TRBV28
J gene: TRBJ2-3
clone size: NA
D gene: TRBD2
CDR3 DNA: TGTGCCAGCAGTCCCCCCTCGGGAGGAAGTACAGATACGCAGTATTTT
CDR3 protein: CASSPPSGGSTDTQYF

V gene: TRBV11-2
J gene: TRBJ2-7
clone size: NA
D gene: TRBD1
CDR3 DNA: TGTGCCAGCAGCGCAGGAGGGAAAACAGGGGGGCCCTACGAGCAGTACTTC
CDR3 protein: CASSAGGKTGGPYEQYF

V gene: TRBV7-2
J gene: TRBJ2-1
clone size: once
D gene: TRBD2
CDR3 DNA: TGTGCCAGCAGCTTACTGTTCCAGCGGGAGGGGTATGAGCAGTTCTTC
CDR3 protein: CASSLLFQREGYEQFF

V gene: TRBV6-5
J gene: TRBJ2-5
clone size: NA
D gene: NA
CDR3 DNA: TGTGCCAGCAGTTATCGGCAGCTCCAAGAGACCCAGTACTTC
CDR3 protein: CASSYRQLQETQYF

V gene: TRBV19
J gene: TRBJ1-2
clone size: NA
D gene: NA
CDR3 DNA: TGTGCCAGTAGGATCGCCGGGAACCGCGGGGCTAACTATGGCTACACCTTC
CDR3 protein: CASRIAGNRGANYGYTF

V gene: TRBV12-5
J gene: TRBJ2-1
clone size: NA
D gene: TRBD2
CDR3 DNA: TGTGCTAGTGGTCCGGGACTAGCGGGATCCCCCTCCTACAATGAGCAGTTCTTC
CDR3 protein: CASGPGLAGSPSYNEQFF

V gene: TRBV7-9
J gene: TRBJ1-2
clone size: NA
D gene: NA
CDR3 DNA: TGTGCCAGCAACGCCTGGCCGGGGGCACGCTATGGCTACACCTTC
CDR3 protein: CASNAWPGARYGYTF

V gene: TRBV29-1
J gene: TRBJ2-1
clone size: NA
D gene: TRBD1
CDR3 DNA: TGCAGCGTAGGGACAGGGGACGATGAGCAGTTCTTC
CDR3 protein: CSVGTGDDEQFF

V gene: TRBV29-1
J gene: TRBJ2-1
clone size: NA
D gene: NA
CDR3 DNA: TGCAGCGTCCCCTCACGTGGGCAGGGGATAGAGTTCTTC
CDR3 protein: CSVPSRGQGIEFF

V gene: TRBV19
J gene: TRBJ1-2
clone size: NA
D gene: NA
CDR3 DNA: TGTGCCAGTAGTATGGACCTTAAAGCGGGCTACACCTTC
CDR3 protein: CASSMDLKAGYTF

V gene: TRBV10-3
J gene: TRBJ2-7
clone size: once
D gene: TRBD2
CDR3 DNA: TGTGCCACCCTCCTGGGACTAGCGGGATACGAGCAGTACTTC
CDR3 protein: CATLLGLAGYEQYF

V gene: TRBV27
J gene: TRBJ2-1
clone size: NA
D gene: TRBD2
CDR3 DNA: TGTGCCAGCAGTCTCAGACTAGCGGGAGGGCCCAATGAGCAGTTCTTC
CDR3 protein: CASSLRLAGGPNEQFF

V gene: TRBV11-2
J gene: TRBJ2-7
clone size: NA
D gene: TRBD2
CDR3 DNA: TGTGCCAGCAGCTTAGATCCTAGCGGGAGAGGCTCCTACGAGCAGTACTTC
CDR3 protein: CASSLDPSGRGSYEQYF

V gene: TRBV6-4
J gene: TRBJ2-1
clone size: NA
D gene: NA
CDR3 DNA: TGTGCCAGCAGCGCCTCGGACAATGAGCAGTTCTTC
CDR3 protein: CASSASDNEQFF

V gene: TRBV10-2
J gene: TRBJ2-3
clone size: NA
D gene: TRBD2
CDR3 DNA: TGCGCCAGCAGTGTGGCTAGCGGGAGCATGGGGACAGATACGCAGTATTTT
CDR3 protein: CASSVASGSMGTDTQYF

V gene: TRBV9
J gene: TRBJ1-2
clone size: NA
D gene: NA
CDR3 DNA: TGTGCCAGCAGCTTCCCGGGGCCTAACTATGGCTACACCTTC
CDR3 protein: CASSFPGPNYGYTF

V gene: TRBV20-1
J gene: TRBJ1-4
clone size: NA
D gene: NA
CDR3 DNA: TGCAGTGCTCCTTCGTGGGAAAAACTGTTTTTT
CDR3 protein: CSAPSWEKLFF

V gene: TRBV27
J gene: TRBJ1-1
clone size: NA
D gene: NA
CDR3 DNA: TGTGCCAGCAGTTTATCTAGGGTAAACACTGAAGCTTTCTTT
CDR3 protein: CASSLSRVNTEAFF

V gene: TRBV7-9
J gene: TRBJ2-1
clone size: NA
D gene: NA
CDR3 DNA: TGTGCCAGTGGGGGCAGGGAGAATGAGCAGTTCTTC
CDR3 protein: CASGGRENEQFF

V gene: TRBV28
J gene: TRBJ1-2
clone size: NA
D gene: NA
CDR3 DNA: TGTGCCAGCAGTATTCAGGAAGAGAGGAACTATGGCTACACCTTC
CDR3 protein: CASSIQEERNYGYTF

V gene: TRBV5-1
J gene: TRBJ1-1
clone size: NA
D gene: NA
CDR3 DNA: TGCGCCAGCAGCTATTCCGGGATCTTCTTT
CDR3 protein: CASSYSGIFF

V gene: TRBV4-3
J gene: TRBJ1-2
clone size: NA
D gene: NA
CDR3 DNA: TGCGCCAGCAGCCAAGATCGGGGGAGGGCCGCCCGACGATACACCTTC
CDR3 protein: CASSQDRGRAARRYTF

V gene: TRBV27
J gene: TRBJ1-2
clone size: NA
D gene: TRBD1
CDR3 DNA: TGTGCCAGCAGGACAGGGGGAACGGACTACACCTTC
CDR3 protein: CASRTGGTDYTF

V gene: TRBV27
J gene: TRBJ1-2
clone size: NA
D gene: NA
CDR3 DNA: TGTGCCAGCCGAACCTGGGGGGACTCCTATGGCTACACCTTC
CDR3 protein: CASRTWGDSYGYTF

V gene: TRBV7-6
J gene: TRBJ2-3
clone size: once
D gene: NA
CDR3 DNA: TGTGCCAGCAGCTTAAGGTCGCTACTCCAAGGAGTCGATACGCAGTATTTT
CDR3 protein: CASSLRSLLQGVDTQYF

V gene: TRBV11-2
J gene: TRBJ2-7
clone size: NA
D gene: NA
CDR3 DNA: TGTGCCAGCAGCTGCAGGACGCCACCCTACGAGCAGTACTTC
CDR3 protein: CASSCRTPPYEQYF

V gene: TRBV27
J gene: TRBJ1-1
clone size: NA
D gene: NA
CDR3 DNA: TGTGCCAGCAGTACAACAGGTCTTTGGACTGAAGCTTTCTTT
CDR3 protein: CASSTTGLWTEAFF

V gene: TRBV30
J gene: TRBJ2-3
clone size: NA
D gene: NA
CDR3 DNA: TGTGCCTGGAGTGTACAGGGAGGGCCTGATACGCAGTATTTT
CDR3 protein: CAWSVQGGPDTQYF

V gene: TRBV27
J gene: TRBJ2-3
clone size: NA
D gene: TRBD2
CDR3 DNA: TGTGCCAGCAAGCGGGACCGGACAGATACGCAGTATTTT
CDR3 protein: CASKRDRTDTQYF